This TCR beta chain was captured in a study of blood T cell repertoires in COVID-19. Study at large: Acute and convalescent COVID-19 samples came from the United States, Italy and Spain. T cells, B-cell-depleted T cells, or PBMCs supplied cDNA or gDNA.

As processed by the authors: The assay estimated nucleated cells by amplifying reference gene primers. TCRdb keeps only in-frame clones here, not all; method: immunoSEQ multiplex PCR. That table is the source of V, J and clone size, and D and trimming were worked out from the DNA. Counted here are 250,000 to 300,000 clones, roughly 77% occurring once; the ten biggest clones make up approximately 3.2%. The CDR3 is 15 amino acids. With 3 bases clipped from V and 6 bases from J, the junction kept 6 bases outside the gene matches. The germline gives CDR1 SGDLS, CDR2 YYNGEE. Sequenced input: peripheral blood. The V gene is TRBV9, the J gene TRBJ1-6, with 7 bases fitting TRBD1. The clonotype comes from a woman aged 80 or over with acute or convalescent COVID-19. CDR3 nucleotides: TGTGCCAGCAGCGGACAGGGTTTGGGTAATTCACCCCTCCACTTT. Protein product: CASSGQGLGNSPLHF.